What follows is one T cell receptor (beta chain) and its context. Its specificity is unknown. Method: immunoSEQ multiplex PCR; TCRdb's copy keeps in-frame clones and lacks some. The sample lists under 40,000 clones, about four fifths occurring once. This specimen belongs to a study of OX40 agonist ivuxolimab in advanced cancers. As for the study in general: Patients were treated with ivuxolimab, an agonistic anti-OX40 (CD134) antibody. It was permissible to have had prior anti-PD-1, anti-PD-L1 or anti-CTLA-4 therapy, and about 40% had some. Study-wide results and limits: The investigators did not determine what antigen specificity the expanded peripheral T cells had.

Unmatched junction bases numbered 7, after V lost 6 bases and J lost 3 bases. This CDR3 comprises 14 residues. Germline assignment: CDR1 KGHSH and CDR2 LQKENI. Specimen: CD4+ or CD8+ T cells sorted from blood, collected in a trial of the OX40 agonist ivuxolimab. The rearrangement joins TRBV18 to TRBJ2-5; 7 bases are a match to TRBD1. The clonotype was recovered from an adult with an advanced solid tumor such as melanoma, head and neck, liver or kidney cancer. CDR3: CASSLGTEEETQYF. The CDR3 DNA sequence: TGTGCCAGCTCGCTAGGGACAGAGGAAGAGACCCAGTACTTC. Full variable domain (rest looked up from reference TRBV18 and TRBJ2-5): NAGVMQNPRHLVRRRGQEARLRCSPMKGHSHVYWYRQLPEEGLKFMVYLQKENIIDESGMPKERFSAEFPKEGPSILRIQQVVRGDSAAYFCASSLGTEEETQYFGPGTRLLVL.